The clone carrying this T cell receptor (beta chain) appeared many times. TCRbeta library construction was performed incorporating unique molecular identifiers. TCRdb re-called the PCR reads through MiXCR, storing one row per CDR3 protein. The sample has about 340,000 distinct CDR3 sequences, 13% seen once. This sample is part of a study of T-cell reconstitution after alpha-beta-depleted transplantation in children. CDR3 length: 15 amino acids. Trimming cost V 4 bases and J 8 bases, with 18 bases left between them. In germline, CDR1 is SGHRS, CDR2 YFSETQ. The rearrangement uses TRBV5-1 and TRBJ1-4; tentative D call: TRBD1 (5 bases). The receptor was isolated from a human donor who donated a stem cell graft to a child with Fanconi anemia. Specimen: PBMCs, collected from the stem cell graft. The CDR3 loop is CASSPWRGAEEKLFF. CDR3 sequence (DNA): TGCGCCAGCAGCCCGTGGAGGGGCGCGGAGGAAAAACTGTTTTTT.